The 26 T cell receptor beta chains presented below share a single source sample, sequenced in a study of beta chain features in type 1 diabetes. Points from the study as a whole: There was a moderate but significant shortening of TCRB CDR3s in all four CD4+ subsets of Type 1 diabetes patients.

Their recognized antigens are unknown. Expressed TCRB transcripts were sequenced, since all the RNA that had been isolated was reverse transcribed. Measured with immunoSEQ multiplex PCR; TCRdb has only the in-frame clones, and not every one. The sample has 160,000 or so clones, 50% to 70% seen once. Material for sequencing was naive CD4+ T cells from blood. The receptors were gathered from a man between 25 and 39 years old with type 1 diabetes.

The J gene is TRBJ2-5, the V gene TRBV7-9, with 9 positions matching TRBD1. This CDR3 is built from 15 residues. J gave up 5 bases and V 4 bases, and 8 bases lay outside the gene matches. From germline, CDR1 is SEHNR and CDR2 FQNEAQ (reference sequence). Here the CDR3 DNA reads TGTGCCAGCAGCTCTCGACAGGGGGGTACGGAGACCCAGTACTTC. Translated: CASSSRQGGTETQYF. Full variable domain (missing parts from reference TRBV7-9 and TRBJ2-5): DTGVSQNPRHKITKRGQNVTFRCDPISEHNRLYWYRQTLGQGPEFLTYFQNEAQLEKSRLLSDRFSAERPKGSFSTLEIQRTEQGDSAMYLCASSSRQGGTETQYFGPGTRLLVL.

This clone is a singleton in its sample. The chain couples TRBV7-2 to TRBJ2-5; perhaps TRBD1 as D (5 bases). Trimming left V 3 bases short and J 2 bases short, with 19 bases between. Germline CDR1 is SGHTA and CDR2 is FQGNSA. This CDR3 comprises 17 residues. As DNA, the CDR3 is TGTGCCAGCAGCTTCGCAGCTGGTGACAGCATACAAGAGACCCAGTACTTC. The encoded protein is CASSFAAGDSIQETQYF.

The rearrangement joins TRBV7-9 to TRBJ2-5; 12 bases map to TRBD2. Germline V gives CDR1 SEHNR, CDR2 FQNEAQ (reference sequence). Unmatched junction bases numbered 5, after V lost 5 bases and J lost 4 bases. This CDR3 comprises 15 residues. This chain's CDR3 is CASSPQLAGGETQYF. DNA for the CDR3: TGTGCCAGCAGCCCCCAACTAGCGGGGGGAGAGACCCAGTACTTC.

The V call is TRBV4-3, the J call TRBJ2-3; D perhaps matches TRBD2 (7 bases). The germline V and J ends were trimmed by 0 bases and 1 base, with 17 bases remaining between them. The CDR3 consists of 18 residues. The germline V gene encodes CDR1 LGHNA and CDR2 YSLEER. CDR3 protein: CASSQEDPTGGRTDTQYF. The CDR3 DNA reads as TGCGCCAGCAGCCAAGAAGACCCGACGGGGGGCCGCACAGATACGCAGTATTTT.

The chain is built from TRBV6-5 and TRBJ2-7; 7 bases fit TRBD1. The V segment lost 7 bases and the J segment 3 bases; nucleotides outside the gene matches: 6. This CDR3 has 13 amino acids. Looked up from germline, CDR1 is MNHEY and CDR2 is SVGAGI. The CDR3, as DNA: TGTGCCAGCACCCTACCAGGGGGCTACGAGCAGTACTTC. Translation gives CASTLPGGYEQYF.

The genes are TRBV5-4 and TRBJ2-1; the match to TRBD2 covers 7 bases. This CDR3 is 15 amino acids long. V shed 4 bases, J shed 3 bases, and the junction held 7 bases outside the gene matches. From germline, CDR1 is SGHNT and CDR2 YYREEE (reference sequence). In DNA, the CDR3 is TGTGCCAGCAGCCCGGATGGGGGGGACTACAATGAGCAGTTCTTC. Protein sequence: CASSPDGGDYNEQFF.

V gene TRBV11-2 combines with J gene TRBJ1-1; D gene unclear. Germline values: CDR1 SGHAT, CDR2 FQNNGV. The V and J ends lost 4 bases and 0 bases respectively, with 12 bases between them. The CDR3 runs 15 residues. The CDR3 reads CASSWTEEVNTEAFF. In DNA form, the CDR3 reads TGTGCCAGCAGCTGGACGGAAGAGGTGAACACTGAAGCTTTCTTT.

This clone has only a few counts. This sequence joins TRBV30 and TRBJ1-5; possible D gene TRBD1, 5 bases. V shed 2 bases and J shed 1 base, with 12 bases lying between them. In germline, CDR1 is GTSNPN, CDR2 SVGIG (reference sequence). The CDR3 has 15 residues. CDR3: CAWSSSGLSNQPQHF. The CDR3 DNA follows: TGTGCCTGGAGTTCATCGGGACTGAGCAATCAGCCCCAGCATTTT.

This rearrangement joins TRBV27 to TRBJ2-5, with a possible D match to TRBD2 (8 bases). Trimming removed 5 bases at V and 5 bases at J, with 24 bases between. The CDR3 runs 17 residues. Germline V gene data show CDR1 as MNHEY and CDR2 as SMNVEV (reference sequence). The CDR3 region has the DNA TGTGCCAGCAGTGCGAGGACCCGGGAGGGGGCCTGGGAGACCCAGTACTTC. As protein: CASSARTREGAWETQYF.

The chain recombines TRBV9 with TRBJ2-7, with TRBD2 matching 11 bases. The J segment lost 0 bases and the V segment lost 4 bases, leaving 3 bases of the junction unmatched. Germline CDR1 reads SGDLS; CDR2 reads YYNGEE. The CDR3 totals 15 residues. Here the CDR3 DNA reads TGTGCCAGCAGCCTCGGGACTAGCGGCTCCTACGAGCAGTACTTC. Its protein is CASSLGTSGSYEQYF.

V is TRBV9 and J is TRBJ2-1; 9 positions agree with TRBD2. Germline V CDR1 and CDR2: SGDLS, YYNGEE. The CDR3 sequence is 16 residues long. The V segment lost 0 bases and the J segment 6 bases; nucleotides outside the gene matches: 7. As DNA, the CDR3 is TGTGCCAGCAGCGTAGAGGGACTAGCAAGAAGCAATGAGCAGTTCTTC. It is translated as CASSVEGLARSNEQFF.

This chain uses TRBV5-1 with TRBJ2-3, with no clear D. Germline V lookup: CDR1 SGHRS, CDR2 YFSETQ. Deletions cut 0 bases from V and 4 bases from J, with 9 bases between. The CDR3 runs to 14 residues. DNA of the CDR3: TGCGCCAGCAGCTTGGGGGTTCGAGCAGATACGCAGTATTTT. Translated: CASSLGVRADTQYF.

The gene calls are TRBV5-4 and TRBJ2-5; TRBD1 might be the D (6 bases). Trimming pared 0 bases from V and 2 bases from J, leaving 8 bases between. Germline values: CDR1 SGHNT, CDR2 YYREEE (reference sequence). The CDR3 has 14 amino acids. CDR3 DNA: TGTGCCAGCAGCTTGGGAGGGGGACAAGAGACCCAGTACTTC. Encoded protein: CASSLGGGQETQYF.

Only a few counts were recorded for this clone. The chain has TRBV6-5 and TRBJ2-7; D is perhaps TRBD1 or TRBD2 (5 bases each). The germline CDR1 and CDR2 sequences are MNHEY and SVGAGI. CDR3 length: 15 residues. V was shortened by 0 bases and J by 1 base, with 10 bases between the two germline ends. Here the CDR3 reads CASSYSRDASYEQYF. The CDR3 nucleotides are TGTGCCAGCAGTTACTCCCGGGACGCTTCCTACGAGCAGTACTTC.

This clone was picked up a small number of times. The chain uses TRBV7-9 and TRBJ2-3; D may be TRBD2 (6 bases). The germline V gene encodes CDR1 SEHNR and CDR2 FQNEAQ (reference sequence). Trimming stripped 1 base from V and 4 bases from J, with 21 bases between. The CDR3 is 18 amino acids. The CDR3 spells CASSLGYSVAPGADTQYF. The CDR3 DNA is TGTGCCAGCAGCTTAGGATATTCGGTGGCGCCGGGGGCAGATACGCAGTATTTT. Combining the CDR3 with reference TRBV7-9 and TRBJ2-3 gives the whole variable domain DTGVSQNPRHKITKRGQNVTFRCDPISEHNRLYWYRQTLGQGPEFLTYFQNEAQLEKSRLLSDRFSAERPKGSFSTLEIQRTEQGDSAMYLCASSLGYSVAPGADTQYFGPGTRLTVL.

The gene calls are TRBV7-9 and TRBJ2-1; a possible D gene is TRBD2 (5 bases). The germline gives CDR1 SEHNR, CDR2 FQNEAQ (reference sequence). This CDR3 has 11 amino acids. V was shortened by 5 bases and J by 10 bases, with 9 bases between the two germline ends. DNA for the CDR3: TGTGCCAGCAGCCACGAGCGGGAGCAGTTCTTC. Encoded protein: CASSHEREQFF.

Notes on this clone: Other DNA sequences of this sample code for an identical CDR3. V is TRBV5-1 and J is TRBJ1-1; D uncertain. Trimming took off 4 bases at V and 1 base at J, with 5 bases between the two ends. Germline-derived CDR1 and CDR2 are SGHRS and YFSETQ. This CDR3 is 12 amino acids long. The CDR3 sequence is CASSLSNTEAFF. CDR3 sequence (DNA): TGCGCCAGCAGCCTATCGAACACTGAAGCTTTCTTT.

The chain links TRBV27 to TRBJ2-4; TRBD1 is a possible D gene (6 bases). The length of the CDR3 is 14 residues. Germline CDR1 reads MNHEY; CDR2 reads SMNVEV (reference sequence). V was clipped by 4 bases and J by 7 bases, with 14 bases between them. DNA for the CDR3: TGTGCCAGCAGTTCCGCCGGGACAAGGAACATTCAGTACTTC. Translating it yields CASSSAGTRNIQYF.

This sequence joins TRBV7-2 and TRBJ1-2, with D unresolved. Germline V gene lookup returns CDR1 SGHTA and CDR2 FQGNSA. Deletions cut 0 bases from V and 5 bases from J, with 13 bases between. The CDR3 runs to 15 residues. The CDR3 DNA sequence: TGTGCCAGCAGCTTAGCTAACAGCGTCGATTATGGCTACACCTTC. Translating gives CASSLANSVDYGYTF.

V gene TRBV9 combines with J gene TRBJ2-7; a weak D match, TRBD1 (6 bases). V was shortened by 4 bases and J by 7 bases, with 15 bases between the two germline ends. This CDR3 is built from 13 residues. CDR1 SGDLS and CDR2 YYNGEE come from the germline V gene. This CDR3 reads CASSPLGQGEQYF. The CDR3 region has the DNA TGTGCCAGCAGCCCCCTGGGGCAGGGGGAGCAGTACTTC.

The chain carries TRBV4-1 and TRBJ2-3; 7 positions agree with TRBD1. The CDR3 sequence is 15 residues long. Germline lookup yields CDR1 MGHRA and CDR2 YSYEKL. Germline trimming cut 4 bases from V and 2 bases from J; bases unmatched to any gene: 6. The CDR3 DNA is TGCGCCAGCAGCCCAGGGACAGTTCTCACAGATACGCAGTATTTT. Translation: CASSPGTVLTDTQYF.

The genes are TRBV30 and TRBJ2-1, with unresolved D. Trimming took off 4 bases at V and 9 bases at J, with 10 bases between the two ends. This CDR3 comprises 11 residues. Germline V lookup: CDR1 GTSNPN, CDR2 SVGIG (reference sequence). The CDR3 sequence is CAWMGLGEQFF. In DNA, the CDR3 is TGTGCCTGGATGGGTTTGGGTGAGCAGTTCTTC.

The chain uses TRBV7-9 and TRBJ1-4, with 7 nucleotides matching TRBD1. The ends lost 5 bases at V and 0 bases at J; junction bases unmatched: 12. Germline V lookup: CDR1 SEHNR, CDR2 FQNEAQ (reference sequence). The CDR3 has 18 residues. CDR3 DNA sequence: TGTGCCAGCAGCGCAGCTCAAGTCCAGGGGGCAACTAATGAAAAACTGTTTTTT. This codes for CASSAAQVQGATNEKLFF.

V gene TRBV7-2 combines with J gene TRBJ1-3, with TRBD1 as a possible D gene (6 bases). The CDR3 consists of 13 residues. Looked up from germline, CDR1 is SGHTA and CDR2 is FQGNSA. Trimming shortened V by 5 bases and J by 4 bases, and 9 bases separated the two germline ends. CDR3 residues: CASSGGRGNTIYF. The CDR3 nucleotides are TGTGCCAGCAGCGGGGGCCGAGGAAACACCATATATTTT.

The table lists this clone with a few counts. The J gene is TRBJ2-7, the V gene TRBV4-3, with D perhaps TRBD2 (5 bases). Germline assignment: CDR1 LGHNA and CDR2 YSLEER. Trimming pared 5 bases from V and 7 bases from J, leaving 15 bases between. The CDR3 is made up of 13 amino acids. Written as DNA, the CDR3 is TGCGCCAGCAGCTTAGAGGGTAAAGGGGAGCAGTACTTC. Protein product: CASSLEGKGEQYF.

The chain has TRBV7-2 and TRBJ1-5, with 9 bases that match TRBD1. V was clipped by 6 bases and J by 2 bases; unmatched bases: 2. This CDR3 is 14 amino acids long. The germline V gene has CDR1 SGHTA and CDR2 FQGNSA. The DNA for the CDR3 is TGTGCCAGCAGGCGGGACAGGGGCAATCAGCCCCAGCATTTT. It translates to CASRRDRGNQPQHF.